This entry features one T cell receptor beta chain sequence. There is no known antigen for this receptor. Per-nucleotide qualities are absent, and no much larger clonotype sits a single base away. In the prospective study, participants were about 18 to 95 years old, resided in about two dozen geographic areas of the United States, and were enrolled through a virtual design. To assign participants to cohorts, the prospective study relied on clinical history that participants themselves reported in a screening survey and a study questionnaire. For ImmuneRACE Cohort 3, a participant was defined as recovered based on two consecutive negative NP/OP PCR tests, clearance by a healthcare professional, or resolution of symptoms. Each participant in the prospective study had whole blood, serum and a nasopharyngeal or oropharyngeal swab collected by mobile phlebotomists. Prospective study participants could optionally give additional blood draws and questionnaires over an approximately two-month period. Prospective study blood samples were shipped either frozen or at room temperature before DNA extraction.

The data belong to a study of blood T cell repertoires in COVID-19 (dated by TCRdb to the early 2020s). Notes on the research overall: Collaborator samples came from the United States, Italy and Spain and covered acute and convalescent phases of COVID-19. The samples were drawn from two sources: the first 160 participants of the ongoing ImmuneRACE study, and 1,200 or so subjects contributed by 6 global collaborators. The material from the prospective study consisted of cDNA or gDNA derived from T cells, B-cell-depleted T cells, or PBMCs. The dataset comprised deeply sampled blood TCRbeta repertoires from subjects exposed to, actively infected with, or recovered from COVID-19. The repertoires were made available in a free public database intended to serve as a resource for research on the immune response to SARS-CoV-2. A de-identified subject ID, COVID-19 status, age in years and sex were almost always included in the sample metadata. Where HLA class I and class II types were available, the types were taken from metadata supplied by the sample provider, not from assay-based typing. The investigation overall reported the following: The quantity of clinical and demographic metadata differed by source and by participant and was supplied without curation.

TCRbeta CDR3 regions were amplified from genomic DNA using the immunoSEQ Assay, a bias-controlled multiplex PCR. As for the authors' bioinformatics: The number of nucleated cells in each sample was estimated from the amplification of reference gene primers within the assay. To quantify the absolute abundance of each unique TCRbeta CDR3 rearrangement, sequence reads were collapsed and filtered. For each sample, productive Simpson clonality was calculated as the square root of Simpson's diversity index across productive rearrangements. TCRdb took this table from immuneACCESS and kept in-frame rearrangements with V and J called. Such tables lack part of the clones; where checked against another copy, unresolved V genes explain under half of the gap, and the rest is unexplained. Clonal size and the V and J genes are those of that table, whereas D and trimming came from the DNA. For this sample the table gives about 150,000 clones, of which around 84% were detected only once. In total, the top ten clones hold about 8% of the sample.

Reading the germline V gene gives CDR1 MNHEY and CDR2 SVGAGI. Trimming at the junction amounts to 6 bases on V and 3 bases on J, and the germline ends lie 14 bases apart. The CDR3 goes from the cysteine to the phenylalanine over 14 residues. Just the 42-base CDR3 DNA is kept, in frame starting at base 1. Sequencing was done on a sample of PBMCs or T cells enriched from blood (not recorded which). The source of this sequence is a woman in her 50s who had recovered from COVID-19. The V gene is TRBV6-5 and the J gene is TRBJ1-2; TRBD1 is a possible D gene, resting on 5 matching bases. The DNA sequence is TGTGCCAGCAGCATCACGGGACTATACTATGGCTACACCTTC. This yields the protein CASSITGLYYGYTF.